These 23 T cell receptor beta chains originate from one sample sequenced in a study of metastatic and nonmetastatic thyroid tumors. TCRdb re-clonotyped the PCR reads via MiXCR. The sample holds 30,000 to 35,000 clones, about a fifth seen once. All patients reached thyroid surgery having received no treatment beforehand. Sequences were obtained from tumor tissue. These receptors were taken from a male donor with papillary thyroid cancer or a benign thyroid nodule (not recorded which). Some clones in this sample may be carry-over from other donors' samples.

Many counts were recorded for this clone. The V and J genes are TRBV12-3 or TRBV12-4 and TRBJ2-5, with D possibly being TRBD1 or TRBD2 (5 bases each). With 3 bases removed from V and 2 bases from J, the gap between germline ends came to 10 bases. The CDR3 runs 14 residues. DNA for the CDR3: TGTGCCAGCAGTTTGGGGACGGTACAAGAGACCCAGTACTTC. It specifies CASSLGTVQETQYF.

About this clone: The limits of the CDR3 on the DNA are not certain, so only TCRdb's listed CDR3 is given. The chain uses TRBV19 and TRBJ2-2; the table's D call, TRBD2, has no DNA check behind it. The germline CDR1 and CDR2 sequences are LNHDA and SQIVND (reference sequence). The CDR3 totals 18 residues, both ends included. CDR3 loop: CASSSTGRETQYFGELFF.

This clone has at least ten counts. Given a much more abundant clone one base away, this may be a read error. This specimen includes other DNA sequences encoding the same CDR3. The J gene is TRBJ2-2, the V gene TRBV5-5, with D uncertain. The CDR3 consists of 13 residues. Germline V gene data show CDR1 as SGHKS and CDR2 as YYEKEE (reference sequence). The CDR3 spells CASSALTAGELFF. In nucleotides, the CDR3 is TGTGCTAGCAGCGCATTAACCGCCGGGGAGCTGTTTTTT.

Remarks on this clone: The CDR3 does not end in the conserved phenylalanine or tryptophan, so this is likely a read error. The chain combines TRBV6-1 with TRBJ2-2; 10 nucleotides line up with TRBD1. This CDR3 is 15 amino acids long. The V segment lost 5 bases and the J segment 8 bases; nucleotides outside the gene matches: 8. The germline gives CDR1 MNHNS, CDR2 SASEGT. The chain's CDR3 is CASSFRDRGTGELFS. The DNA of the CDR3 is TGTGCCAGCAGTTTCCGGGACAGGGGTACAGGGGAGCTGTTTTCT.

The V gene is TRBV6-1, the J gene TRBJ2-2; TRBD2 aligns across 12 bases. Germline V gives CDR1 MNHNS, CDR2 SASEGT. The CDR3 loop spans 15 amino acids. The CDR3 DNA sequence: TGTTCTAGCAGACGACTAGCGGGAGTCAGCGGGGAGCTGTTTTTT. Translating gives CSSRRLAGVSGELFF.

Many counts were recorded for this clone. The rearrangement joins TRBV7-9 to TRBJ2-7; TRBD1 agrees at 9 bases. Germline assignment: CDR1 SEHNR and CDR2 FQNEAQ (reference sequence). V lost 8 bases and J lost 2; bases outside the gene matches: 10. There are 15 residues in the CDR3. In DNA, the CDR3 is TGTGCCAGCGGCGCAGGGACAGGGATGACCTACGAGCAGTACTTC. Residues: CASGAGTGMTYEQYF.

The sample holds one count of this clone. This chain joins TRBV30 and TRBJ1-2; TRBD1 aligns across 7 bases. The CDR3 consists of 11 residues. After removal of 1 base from V and 10 bases from J, the junction contained 3 bases not matched to a gene. Per germline, CDR1 GTSNPN and CDR2 SVGIG (reference sequence). The CDR3 bases are TGTGCCTGGAGTGAAGGGGGCTCCTACACCTTC. Translation: CAWSEGGSYTF.

As regards this clone: Without the conserved terminal phenylalanine or tryptophan, this CDR3 likely stems from a read error. V usage is TRBV7-6 and J usage is TRBJ2-2, with D unclear. The germline V gene encodes CDR1 SGHVS and CDR2 FNYEAQ. The CDR3 has 13 residues. CDR3 DNA: TGTGCCAACAGCCCCATGAACACCGGGGAGCTGTTTCTT. Its protein is CANSPMNTGELFL.

The sample holds many counts of this clone. The chain is built from TRBV7-8 and TRBJ1-1; D unclear. V was trimmed by 0 bases and J by 3 bases, leaving 5 bases between them. The germline gives CDR1 SGHVS, CDR2 FQNEAQ. The CDR3 loop spans 13 amino acids. In DNA form, the CDR3 reads TGTGCCAGCAGCTTAGCGATAGACACTGAAGCTTTCTTT. This gives the protein CASSLAIDTEAFF.

This chain joins TRBV20-1 and TRBJ2-3, with 8 nucleotides matching TRBD1. The CDR3 contains 13 residues. Trimming took 4 bases from V and 7 from J; bases not matched to a gene: 7. Germline V gene sequence: CDR1 DFQATT, CDR2 SNEGSKA (reference sequence). The CDR3 spells CSAIQGATYTQYF. The CDR3 DNA reads TGCAGTGCTATCCAGGGGGCAACATATACGCAGTATTTT.

This clone appeared a few times. The genes are TRBV27 and TRBJ2-7, with D hard to call. V was shortened by 5 bases and J by 3 bases, with 17 bases between the two germline ends. The germline CDR1 and CDR2 sequences are MNHEY and SMNVEV (reference sequence). There are 15 residues in the CDR3. The CDR3: CASSLSVIGDYEQYF. DNA for the CDR3: TGTGCCAGCAGTCTCTCCGTTATCGGTGACTACGAGCAGTACTTC.

Many counts were recorded for this clone. The chain carries TRBV2 and TRBJ1-1; no clear D gene. Trimming took 7 bases from V and 7 from J, leaving 19 bases between them. The CDR3 contains 14 residues. Germline values: CDR1 SNHLY, CDR2 FYNNEI. Here the CDR3 DNA reads TGTGCCAGCACCCTGACGGTGAATAACCTTGAAGCTTTCTTT. Translation gives CASTLTVNNLEAFF.

This clone is medium-sized. This rearrangement joins TRBV28 to TRBJ2-1, with 9 positions matching TRBD2. V shed 1 base and J 3 bases; nucleotides not matched to a gene: 4. CDR1 is MDHEN and CDR2 is SYDVKM in the germline V gene. The CDR3 covers 16 residues. The CDR3 DNA reads as TGTGCCAGCAGTTTATTTAGTAGCGGGAGCTACAATGAGCAGTTCTTC. Translating it yields CASSLFSSGSYNEQFF.

This clone was seen many times. This chain uses TRBV3-1 with TRBJ2-7; TRBD1 matches 8 bases. This CDR3 has 15 amino acids. Germline CDR1 and CDR2: LGHDT and YNNKEL (reference sequence). Trimming removed 1 base from V and 7 bases from J; junction bases left unmatched: 9. The CDR3 loop reads CASSQAPPRDREQYF. The CDR3 DNA follows: TGTGCCAGCAGCCAAGCCCCCCCTAGGGACAGGGAGCAGTACTTC.

This clone occurred many times. The same CDR3 is also encoded by other DNA sequences in this sample. This chain links TRBV10-2 with TRBJ2-5; D unclear. CDR3 length equals 13 residues. V was pared by 8 bases and J by 2 bases, with 12 bases between. The germline CDR1 and CDR2 sequences are WSHSY and SAAADI. In DNA form, the CDR3 reads TGCGCCAGCGGCGTTGGCCGGCAAGAGACCCAGTACTTC. This gives the protein CASGVGRQETQYF.

At least ten counts were recorded for this clone. The rearrangement links TRBV10-3 to TRBJ2-1; 7 bases fit TRBD2. Germline loops: CDR1 ENHRY, CDR2 SYGVKD. J lost 6 bases, V lost 4 bases, and 9 bases had no gene match. There are 15 residues in the CDR3. CDR3 in DNA: TGTGCCATCAGTGTTTTCGGGGGAGGGATCAATGAGCAGTTCTTC. Translated, it gives CAISVFGGGINEQFF.

This chain connects TRBV7-2 to TRBJ2-7; D unclear. From germline, CDR1 is SGHTA and CDR2 FQGNSA. V was pared by 3 bases and J by 0 bases, with 9 bases between. This CDR3 is 14 amino acids long. The CDR3 DNA is TGTGCCAGCAGCTTTAGCTCAGTCTCCTACGAGCAGTACTTC. Encoded protein: CASSFSSVSYEQYF.

This clone has a count of ten or more. The chain couples TRBV5-1 to TRBJ1-5; D is unclear. Between the trimmed V and J ends, which lost 1 base and 0 bases, there was a span of 8 bases. CDR3 length: 15 residues. Germline V gene sequence: CDR1 SGHRS, CDR2 YFSETQ. The CDR3 sequence is CASSLSWDSNQPQHF. In nucleotides, the CDR3 is TGCGCCAGCAGCTTGTCCTGGGATAGCAATCAGCCCCAGCATTTT.

This clone was recorded at least ten times. The V and J genes are TRBV12-3 or TRBV12-4 and TRBJ2-5, with 11 nucleotides matching TRBD2. The CDR3 contains 16 residues. V was pared by 6 bases and J by 4 bases, with 10 bases of the junction left unmatched. The CDR3 loop is CASSETGTSGAETQYF. The CDR3 nucleotides read TGTGCCAGCAGCGAAACCGGGACTAGCGGCGCAGAGACCCAGTACTTC.

As to this clone: This may be a read error, as it is one base from a much larger clone. The same CDR3 is also encoded by other DNA sequences in this sample. The V and J genes are TRBV7-2 and TRBJ2-5; D is unresolved. Trimming removed 5 bases from V and 3 bases from J, with 10 bases in between. Per germline, CDR1 SGHTA and CDR2 FQGNSA. This CDR3 spans 13 amino acids. In nucleotides, the CDR3 is TGTGCCAGCAGCCTCTACATAGAAGAGACCCAGTACTTC. Translating it yields CASSLYIEETQYF.

This clone was seen more than once but under ten times. This chain connects TRBV6-1 to TRBJ2-7, with D possibly being TRBD1 (6 bases). Per germline, CDR1 MNHNS and CDR2 SASEGT. V gave up 4 bases and J gave up 2 bases, with 18 bases separating them. The CDR3 consists of 16 residues. The CDR3 loop reads CASSALQGLRAYEQYV. The CDR3 nucleotides read TGTGCCAGCAGTGCCCTACAGGGATTACGAGCCTACGAGCAGTACGTC.

This clone showed up many times. CDR3 amino acids: CASSGGVGGYEQYF. CDR3 nucleotide sequence: TGTGCCAGCAGCGGGGGGGTTGGAGGGTACGAGCAGTACTTC. The V and J genes are TRBV9 and TRBJ2-7; possibly TRBD2 for D (6 bases). Per the germline V gene, CDR1 is SGDLS and CDR2 is YYNGEE. V lost 3 bases and J lost 4, with 14 bases in between. CDR3 length equals 14 residues.

This clone was detected ten times or more. A much larger clone lies one base from this, so it may be a read error. V and J are TRBV28 and TRBJ2-1, with 12 bases fitting TRBD2. V lost 6 bases and J lost 12; bases outside the gene matches: 3. Germline V CDR1 and CDR2: MDHEN, SYDVKM. The CDR3 consists of 12 residues. The CDR3 sequence is CASSRLAGVQFF. The DNA of the CDR3 is TGTGCCAGCAGCAGACTAGCGGGAGTGCAGTTCTTC.